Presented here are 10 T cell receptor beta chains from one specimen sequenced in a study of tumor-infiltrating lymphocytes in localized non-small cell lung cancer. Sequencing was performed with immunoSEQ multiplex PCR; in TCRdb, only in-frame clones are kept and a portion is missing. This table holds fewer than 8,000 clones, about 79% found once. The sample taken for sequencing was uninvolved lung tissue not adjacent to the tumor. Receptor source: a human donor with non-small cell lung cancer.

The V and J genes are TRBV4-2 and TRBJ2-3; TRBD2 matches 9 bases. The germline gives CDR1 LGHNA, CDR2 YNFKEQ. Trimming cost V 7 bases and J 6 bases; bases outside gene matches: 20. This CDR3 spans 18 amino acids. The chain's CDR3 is CASTFRAGGPSSKDTQYF. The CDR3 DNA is TGTGCCAGCACCTTTAGGGCGGGAGGGCCGTCTTCTAAGGATACGCAGTATTTT.

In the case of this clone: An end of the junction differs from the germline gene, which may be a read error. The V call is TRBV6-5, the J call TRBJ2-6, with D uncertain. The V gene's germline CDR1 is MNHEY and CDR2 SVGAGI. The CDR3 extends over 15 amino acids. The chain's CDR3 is CASSTTEAGANVLTF. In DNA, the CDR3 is TGTGCCAGCAGTACCACAGAGGCTGGCGCCAACGTCCTGACTTTC.

CDR3 coding DNA: TGTGCCAGCAGCGGTACACAGGGTTTCAATGAGCAGTTCTTC. Translating gives CASSGTQGFNEQFF. This chain uses TRBV5-4 with TRBJ2-1; D perhaps matches TRBD1 (6 bases). This CDR3 is built from 14 residues. Trimming cost V 4 bases and J 6 bases, with 14 bases left between them. CDR1 is SGHNT, CDR2 YYREEE, per germline (reference sequence).

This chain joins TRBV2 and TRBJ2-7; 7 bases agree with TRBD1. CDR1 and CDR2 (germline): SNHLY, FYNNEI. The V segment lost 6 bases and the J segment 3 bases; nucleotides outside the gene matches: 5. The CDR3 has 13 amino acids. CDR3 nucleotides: TGTGCCAGCAGCGCGACAGGGATCTACGAGCAGTACTTC. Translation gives CASSATGIYEQYF.

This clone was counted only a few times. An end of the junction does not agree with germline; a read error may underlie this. The CDR3, as DNA: TGTGCCAGCAGCTTAGATCCTAGCGGGAGTAGTGTTTTT. This translates into CASSLDPSGSSVF. V is TRBV7-6 and J is TRBJ2-3; TRBD2 matches 10 bases. The CDR3 runs 13 residues. Germline V gives CDR1 SGHVS, CDR2 FNYEAQ.

In DNA form, the CDR3 reads TGTGCCATCAGTGAAGGTTTGGGGGCCCGTTACTATGGCTACACCTTC. Its translation is CAISEGLGARYYGYTF. This rearrangement joins TRBV10-3 to TRBJ1-2; weak D call: TRBD1 (6 bases). CDR3 length equals 16 residues. Germline lookup yields CDR1 ENHRY and CDR2 SYGVKD. Trimming left V 3 bases short and J 3 bases short, with 17 bases between.

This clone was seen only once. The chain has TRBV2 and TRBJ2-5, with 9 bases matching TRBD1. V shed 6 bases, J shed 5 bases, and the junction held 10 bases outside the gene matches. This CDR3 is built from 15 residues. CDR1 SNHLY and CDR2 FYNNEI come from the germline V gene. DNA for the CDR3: TGTGCCAGCAGCCGAAACAGGGGGCCAAGGGAGACCCAGTACTTC. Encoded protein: CASSRNRGPRETQYF.

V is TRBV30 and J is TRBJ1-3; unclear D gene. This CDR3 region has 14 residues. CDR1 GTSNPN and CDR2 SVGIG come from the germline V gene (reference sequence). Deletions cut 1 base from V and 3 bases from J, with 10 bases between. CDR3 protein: CAWSASGVGNTIYF. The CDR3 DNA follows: TGTGCCTGGAGTGCCTCCGGTGTTGGAAACACCATATATTTT.

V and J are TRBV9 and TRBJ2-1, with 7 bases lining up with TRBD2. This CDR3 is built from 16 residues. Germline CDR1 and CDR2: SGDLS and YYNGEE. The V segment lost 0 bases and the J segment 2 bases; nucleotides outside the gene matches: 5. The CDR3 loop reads CASSVGGSRPYNEQFF. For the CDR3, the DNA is TGTGCCAGCAGCGTAGGCGGGAGTCGACCCTACAATGAGCAGTTCTTC.

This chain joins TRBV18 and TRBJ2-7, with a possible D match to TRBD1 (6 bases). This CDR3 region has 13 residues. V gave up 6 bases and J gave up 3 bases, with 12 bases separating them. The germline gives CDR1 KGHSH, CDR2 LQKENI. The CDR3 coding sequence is TGTGCCAGCTCGAGGGAACAGGGCTACGAGCAGTACTTC. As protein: CASSREQGYEQYF.